The clone carrying this T cell receptor beta chain is a singleton in its sample. What it binds is not known. The same CDR3 is also encoded by other DNA sequences in this sample. V was trimmed by 0 bases and J by 4 bases, leaving 9 bases between them. CDR1 is SGDLS, CDR2 YYNGEE, per germline. CDR3 length equals 14 residues. This record belongs to a study of cytomegalovirus exposure and HLA in healthy donors. For the study at large: An early release of data contained tens of millions of unique TCRs, which came from HLA-typed donors.

The PCR employed 60 Vbeta primers together with 13 Jbeta primers. Produced via immunoSEQ multiplex PCR; TCRdb's table is partial and in-frame only. The profile shows about 190,000 clones, around 83% of them singletons. The study, taken as a whole, reports: A later analysis linked a missense DCLRE1C variant to TCR beta V- and J-gene trimming. Sequence variants that were highly shared formed a cluster that was likely a sequencing artifact.

The chain has TRBV9 and TRBJ2-3; unclear D gene. The source is a man aged 35-49 years in good health and CMV-seropositive. Source material: PBMCs. As DNA, the CDR3 is TGTGCCAGCAGCGTAGCTAGTCGGGCAGATACGCAGTATTTT. It encodes CASSVASRADTQYF.